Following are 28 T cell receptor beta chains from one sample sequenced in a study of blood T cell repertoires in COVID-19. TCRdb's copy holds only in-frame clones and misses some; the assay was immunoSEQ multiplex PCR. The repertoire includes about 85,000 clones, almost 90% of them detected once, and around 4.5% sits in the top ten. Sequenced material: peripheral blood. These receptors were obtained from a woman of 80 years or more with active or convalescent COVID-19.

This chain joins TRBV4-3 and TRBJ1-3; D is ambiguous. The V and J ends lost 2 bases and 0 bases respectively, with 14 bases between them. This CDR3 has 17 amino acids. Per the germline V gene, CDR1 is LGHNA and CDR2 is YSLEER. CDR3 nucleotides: TGCGCCAGCAGCCAATACAGCCCTGCCGTCTCTGGAAACACCATATATTTT. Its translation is CASSQYSPAVSGNTIYF.

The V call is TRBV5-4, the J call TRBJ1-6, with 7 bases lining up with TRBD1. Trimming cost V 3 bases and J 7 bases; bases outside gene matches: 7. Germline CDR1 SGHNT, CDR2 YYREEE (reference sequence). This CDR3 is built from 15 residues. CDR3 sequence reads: CASSSRQGGNSPLHF. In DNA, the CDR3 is TGTGCCAGCAGCTCCAGACAGGGTGGCAATTCACCCCTCCACTTT.

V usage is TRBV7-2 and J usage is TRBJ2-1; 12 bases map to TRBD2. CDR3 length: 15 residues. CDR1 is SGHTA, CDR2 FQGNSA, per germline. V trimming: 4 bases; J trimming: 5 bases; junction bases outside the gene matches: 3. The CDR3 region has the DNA TGTGCCAGCAGCTCCCTAGCGGGAGGGCACAATGAGCAGTTCTTC. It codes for CASSSLAGGHNEQFF.

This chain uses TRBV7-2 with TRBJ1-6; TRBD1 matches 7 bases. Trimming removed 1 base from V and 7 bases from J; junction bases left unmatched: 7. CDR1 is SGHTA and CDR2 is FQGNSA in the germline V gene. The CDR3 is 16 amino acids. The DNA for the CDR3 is TGTGCCAGCAGCTTAGGAAGACAGGGACGAAATTCACCCCTCCACTTT. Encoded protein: CASSLGRQGRNSPLHF.

CDR3 amino acids: CASSQDLNNEQFF. The CDR3 nucleotides read TGTGCCAGCAGCCAAGATTTAAACAATGAGCAGTTCTTC. The chain recombines TRBV3-1 (or the pseudogene TRBV3-2) with TRBJ2-1; D not certain. Germline assignment: CDR1 LGHDT and CDR2 YNNKEL (reference sequence). There are 13 residues in the CDR3. V was cut by 0 bases and J by 5 bases, with 5 bases left in between.

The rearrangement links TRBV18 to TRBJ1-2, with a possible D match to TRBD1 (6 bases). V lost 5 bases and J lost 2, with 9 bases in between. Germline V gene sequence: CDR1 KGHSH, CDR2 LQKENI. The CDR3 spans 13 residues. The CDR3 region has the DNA TGTGCCAGCTCAGCCCAGGGGAACTATGGCTACACCTTC. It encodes CASSAQGNYGYTF. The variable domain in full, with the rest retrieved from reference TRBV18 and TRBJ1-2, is NAGVMQNPRHLVRRRGQEARLRCSPMKGHSHVYWYRQLPEEGLKFMVYLQKENIIDESGMPKERFSAEFPKEGPSILRIQQVVRGDSAAYFCASSAQGNYGYTFGSGTRLTVV.

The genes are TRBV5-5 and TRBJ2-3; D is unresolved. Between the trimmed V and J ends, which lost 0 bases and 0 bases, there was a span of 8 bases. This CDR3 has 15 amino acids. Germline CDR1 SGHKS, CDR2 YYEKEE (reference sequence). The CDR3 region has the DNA TGTGCCAGCAGCTTGGTGGCGGCTAGCACAGATACGCAGTATTTT. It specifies CASSLVAASTDTQYF. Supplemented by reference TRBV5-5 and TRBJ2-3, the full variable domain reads DAGVTQSPTHLIKTRGQQVTLRCSPISGHKSVSWYQQVLGQGPQFIFQYYEKEERGRGNFPDRFSARQFPNYSSELNVNALLLGDSALYLCASSLVAASTDTQYFGPGTRLTVL.

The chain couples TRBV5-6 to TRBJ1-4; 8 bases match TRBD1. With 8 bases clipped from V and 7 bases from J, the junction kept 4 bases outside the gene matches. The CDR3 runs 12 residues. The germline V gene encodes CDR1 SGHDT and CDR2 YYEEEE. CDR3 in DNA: TGTGCCAGACCAGGGGGCAGTGAAAAACTGTTTTTT. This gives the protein CARPGGSEKLFF.

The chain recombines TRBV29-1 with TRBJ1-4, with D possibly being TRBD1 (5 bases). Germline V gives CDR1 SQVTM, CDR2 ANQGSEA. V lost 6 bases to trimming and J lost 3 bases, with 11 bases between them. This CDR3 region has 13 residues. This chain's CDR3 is CSVTDRPNEKLFF. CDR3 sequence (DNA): TGCAGCGTCACTGACAGACCTAATGAAAAACTGTTTTTT. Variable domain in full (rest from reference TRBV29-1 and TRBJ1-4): SAVISQKPSRDICQRGTSLTIQCQVDSQVTMMFWYRQQPGQSLTLIATANQGSEATYESGFVIDKFPISRPNLTFSTLTVSNMSPEDSSIYLCSVTDRPNEKLFFGSGTQLSVL.

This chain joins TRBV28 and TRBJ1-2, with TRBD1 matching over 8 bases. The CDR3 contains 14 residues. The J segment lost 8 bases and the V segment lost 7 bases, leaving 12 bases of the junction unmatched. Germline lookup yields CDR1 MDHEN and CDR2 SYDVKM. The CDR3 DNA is TGTGCCAGCACCCTTGGCGGACAGGGAGGAGGCTACACCTTC. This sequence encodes CASTLGGQGGGYTF.

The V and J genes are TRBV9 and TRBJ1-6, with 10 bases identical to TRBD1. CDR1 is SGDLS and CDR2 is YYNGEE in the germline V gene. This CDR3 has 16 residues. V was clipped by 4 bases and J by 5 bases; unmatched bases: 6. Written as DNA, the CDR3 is TGTGCCAGCAGCCCTAGGACAGGGGGGAATAATTCACCCCTCCACTTT. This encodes CASSPRTGGNNSPLHF.

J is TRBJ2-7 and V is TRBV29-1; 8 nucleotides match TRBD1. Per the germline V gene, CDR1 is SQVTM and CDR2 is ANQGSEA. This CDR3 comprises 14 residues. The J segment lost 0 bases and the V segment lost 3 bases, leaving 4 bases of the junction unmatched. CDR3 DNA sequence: TGCAGCGTTGATAGGACAGGGTCCTCCTACGAGCAGTACTTC. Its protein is CSVDRTGSSYEQYF.

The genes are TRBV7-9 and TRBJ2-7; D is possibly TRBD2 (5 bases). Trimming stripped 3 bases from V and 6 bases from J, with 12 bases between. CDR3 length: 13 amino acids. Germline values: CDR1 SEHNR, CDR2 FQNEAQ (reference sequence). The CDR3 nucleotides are TGTGCCAGCAGCTTGCTAGCCGTGGGCGAGCAGTACTTC. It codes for CASSLLAVGEQYF. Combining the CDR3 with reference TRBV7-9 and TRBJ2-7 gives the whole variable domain DTGVSQNPRHKITKRGQNVTFRCDPISEHNRLYWYRQTLGQGPEFLTYFQNEAQLEKSRLLSDRFSAERPKGSFSTLEIQRTEQGDSAMYLCASSLLAVGEQYFGPGTRLTVT.

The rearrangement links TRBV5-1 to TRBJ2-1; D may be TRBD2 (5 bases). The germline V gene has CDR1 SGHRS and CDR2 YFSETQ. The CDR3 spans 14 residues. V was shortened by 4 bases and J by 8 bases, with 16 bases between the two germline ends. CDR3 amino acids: CASSPEASRHEQFF. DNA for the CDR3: TGCGCCAGCAGCCCGGAGGCTAGTCGCCATGAGCAGTTCTTC.

The CDR3 DNA follows: TGTGCCAGCAGCCAAGCTTCTGAGCAGTTCTTC. Its translation: CASSQASEQFF. J is TRBJ2-1 and V is TRBV3-1 (or the pseudogene TRBV3-2); D is ambiguous. Trimming pared 1 base from V and 9 bases from J, leaving 4 bases between. Per the germline V gene, CDR1 is LGHDT and CDR2 is YNNKEL (reference sequence). This CDR3 is built from 11 residues.

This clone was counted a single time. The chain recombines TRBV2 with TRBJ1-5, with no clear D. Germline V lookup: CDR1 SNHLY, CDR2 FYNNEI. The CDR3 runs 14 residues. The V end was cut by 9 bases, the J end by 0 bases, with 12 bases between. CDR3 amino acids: CASRTANSNQPQHF. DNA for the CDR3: TGTGCCAGTCGGACTGCGAATAGCAATCAGCCCCAGCATTTT.

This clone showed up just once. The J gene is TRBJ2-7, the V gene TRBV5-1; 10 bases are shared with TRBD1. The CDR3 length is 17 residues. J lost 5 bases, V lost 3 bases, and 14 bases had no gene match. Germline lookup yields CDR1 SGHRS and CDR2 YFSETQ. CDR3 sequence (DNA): TGCGCCAGCAGCTCGGGACAGGGGACAATCATTGCCCACGAGCAGTACTTC. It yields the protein CASSSGQGTIIAHEQYF.

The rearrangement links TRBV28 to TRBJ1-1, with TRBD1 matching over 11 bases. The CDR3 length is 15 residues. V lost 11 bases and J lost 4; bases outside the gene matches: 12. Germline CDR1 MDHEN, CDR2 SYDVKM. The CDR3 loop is CAGLTGTGGATEAFF. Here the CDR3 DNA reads TGTGCCGGACTTACCGGGACAGGGGGTGCCACTGAAGCTTTCTTT.

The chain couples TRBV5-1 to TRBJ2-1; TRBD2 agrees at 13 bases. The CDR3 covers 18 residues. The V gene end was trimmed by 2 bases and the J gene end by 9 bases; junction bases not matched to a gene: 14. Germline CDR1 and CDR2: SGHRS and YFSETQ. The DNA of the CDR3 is TGCGCCAGCAGCTTACGAGGACTAGCGGGAGTTGTAAGGGGTGAGCAGTTCTTC. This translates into CASSLRGLAGVVRGEQFF.

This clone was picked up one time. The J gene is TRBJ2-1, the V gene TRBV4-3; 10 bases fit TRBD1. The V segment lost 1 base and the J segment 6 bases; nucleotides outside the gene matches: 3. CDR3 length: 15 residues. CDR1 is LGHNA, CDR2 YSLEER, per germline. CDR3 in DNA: TGCGCCAGCAGCCAAGGACAGGGGGCCTTCAATGAGCAGTTCTTC. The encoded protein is CASSQGQGAFNEQFF.

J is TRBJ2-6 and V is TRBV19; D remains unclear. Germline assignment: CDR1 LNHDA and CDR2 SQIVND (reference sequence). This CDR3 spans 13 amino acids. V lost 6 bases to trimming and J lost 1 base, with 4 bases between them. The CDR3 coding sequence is TGTGCCAGTAGGACTTCTGGGGCCAACGTCCTGACTTTC. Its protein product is CASRTSGANVLTF.

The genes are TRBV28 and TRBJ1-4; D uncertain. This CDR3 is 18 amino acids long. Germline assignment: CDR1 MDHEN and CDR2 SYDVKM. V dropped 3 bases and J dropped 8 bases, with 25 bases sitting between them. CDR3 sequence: CASSFSYQPGQREEKLFF. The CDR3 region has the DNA TGTGCCAGCAGTTTTTCCTACCAGCCGGGTCAACGAGAGGAAAAACTGTTTTTT.

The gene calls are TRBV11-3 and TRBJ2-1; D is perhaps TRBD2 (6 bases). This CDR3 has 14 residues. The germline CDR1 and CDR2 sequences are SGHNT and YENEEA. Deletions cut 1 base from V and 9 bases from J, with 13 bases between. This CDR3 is CASSLAGEWGEQFF. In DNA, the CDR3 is TGTGCCAGCAGCTTAGCGGGAGAGTGGGGTGAGCAGTTCTTC. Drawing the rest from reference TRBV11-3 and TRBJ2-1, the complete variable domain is EAGVVQSPRYKIIEKKQPVAFWCNPISGHNTLYWYLQNLGQGPELLIRYENEEAVDDSQLPKDRFSAERLKGVDSTLKIQPAELGDSAVYLCASSLAGEWGEQFFGPGTRLTVL.

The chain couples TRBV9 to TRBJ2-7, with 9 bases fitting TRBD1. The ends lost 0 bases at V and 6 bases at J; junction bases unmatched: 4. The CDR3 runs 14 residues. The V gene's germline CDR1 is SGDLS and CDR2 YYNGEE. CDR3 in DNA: TGTGCCAGCAGCGTAGTGGGGACAGGGCGCGAGCAGTACTTC. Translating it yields CASSVVGTGREQYF.

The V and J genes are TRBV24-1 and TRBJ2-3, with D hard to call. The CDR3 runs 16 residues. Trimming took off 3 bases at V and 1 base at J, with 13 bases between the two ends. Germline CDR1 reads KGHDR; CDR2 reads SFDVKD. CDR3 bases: TGTGCCACCAGTGATCTCCCTAACGGAGGCACAGATACGCAGTATTTT. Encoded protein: CATSDLPNGGTDTQYF.

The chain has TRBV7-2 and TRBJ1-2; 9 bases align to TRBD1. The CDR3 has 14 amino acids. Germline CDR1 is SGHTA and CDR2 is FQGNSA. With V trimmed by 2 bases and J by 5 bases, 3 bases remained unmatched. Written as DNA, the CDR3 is TGTGCCAGCAGCTTACTACAGGGGGCGTATGGCTACACCTTC. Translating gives CASSLLQGAYGYTF.

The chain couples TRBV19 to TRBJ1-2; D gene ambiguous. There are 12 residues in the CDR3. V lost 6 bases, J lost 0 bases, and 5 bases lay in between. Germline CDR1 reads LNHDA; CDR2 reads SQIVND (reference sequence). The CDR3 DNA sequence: TGTGCCAGTAGCCAGACTAACTATGGCTACACCTTC. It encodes CASSQTNYGYTF.

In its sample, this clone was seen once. The CDR3 is CASSLIKGAQGYTF. In nucleotides, the CDR3 is TGTGCCAGCAGTTTAATAAAGGGGGCCCAAGGCTACACCTTC. This chain joins TRBV28 and TRBJ1-2; 7 bases agree with TRBD1. Germline CDR1 reads MDHEN; CDR2 reads SYDVKM. V lost 2 bases, J lost 8 bases, and 8 bases stayed unmatched. CDR3 length: 14 residues.